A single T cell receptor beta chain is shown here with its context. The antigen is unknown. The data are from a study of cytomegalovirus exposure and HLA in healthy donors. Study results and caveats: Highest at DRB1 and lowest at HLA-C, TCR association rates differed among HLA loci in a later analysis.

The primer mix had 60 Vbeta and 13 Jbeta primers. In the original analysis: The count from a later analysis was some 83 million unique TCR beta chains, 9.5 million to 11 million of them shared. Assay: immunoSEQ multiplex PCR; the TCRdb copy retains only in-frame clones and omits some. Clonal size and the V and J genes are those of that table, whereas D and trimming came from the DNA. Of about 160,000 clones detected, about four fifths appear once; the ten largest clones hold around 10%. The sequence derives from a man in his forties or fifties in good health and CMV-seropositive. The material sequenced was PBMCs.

In nucleotides, the CDR3 is TGCGCCAGCAGCCAAGATCCCCCACGGAGCTCCTATAATTCACCCCTCCACTTT. Amino acid sequence: CASSQDPPRSSYNSPLHF. The chain carries TRBV4-3 and TRBJ1-6; D remains ambiguous. V lost 0 bases to trimming and J lost 0 bases, with 12 bases between them. This CDR3 has 18 residues. Germline assignment: CDR1 LGHNA and CDR2 YSLEER.